This entry describes one T cell receptor beta chain. This entry belongs to a study of blood T cell repertoires in COVID-19. Background on the study: The United States, Italy and Spain provided the acute and convalescent COVID-19 samples.

Per the study methods: Nucleated cell counts were estimated from reference gene primer amplification. Profiling relied on immunoSEQ multiplex PCR, and the TCRdb table lists in-frame clones only, not all of them. For V, J and clone size, that table is used; D and trimming come from the DNA. The sample has about 220,000 clones, 82% seen once. With 3 bases clipped from V and 0 bases from J, the junction kept 3 bases outside the gene matches. CDR1 is ENHRY, CDR2 SYGVKD, per germline. The CDR3 extends over 15 amino acids. The rearrangement links TRBV10-3 to TRBJ1-2, with 8 positions matching TRBD1. This TCR was sampled from a woman at least 80 years old with acute or convalescent COVID-19. Material: peripheral blood. The CDR3, as DNA: TGTGCCATCAGTGACCGGGACAGGACTAACTATGGCTACACCTTC. Its protein product is CAISDRDRTNYGYTF.